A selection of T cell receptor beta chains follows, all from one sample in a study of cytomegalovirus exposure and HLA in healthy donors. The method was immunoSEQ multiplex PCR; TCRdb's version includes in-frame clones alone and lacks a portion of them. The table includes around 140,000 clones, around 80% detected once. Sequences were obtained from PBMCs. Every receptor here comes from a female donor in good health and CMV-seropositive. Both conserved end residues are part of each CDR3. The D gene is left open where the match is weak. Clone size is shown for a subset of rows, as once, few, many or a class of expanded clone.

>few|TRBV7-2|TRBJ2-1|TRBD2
TGTGCCAGCAGCTTAGACTCGGGAGGGGGCTCCTACAATGAGCAGTTCTTC
CASSLDSGGGSYNEQFF
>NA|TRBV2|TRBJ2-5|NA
TGTGCCAGCAGCGCGATCCAGGGTGGAGAGACCCAGTACTTC
CASSAIQGGETQYF
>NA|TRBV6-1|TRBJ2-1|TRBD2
TGTGCCAGCACAGCGGGAGACGGTTACAATGAGCAGTTCTTC
CASTAGDGYNEQFF
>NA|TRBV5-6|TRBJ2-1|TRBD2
TGTGCCAGCAGTTTGGTGGCTAGCGGGTTCTACAATGAGCAGTTCTTC
CASSLVASGFYNEQFF
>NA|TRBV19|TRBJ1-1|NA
TGTGCCAGTAGTATCCGGGAGGCTTTCTTT
CASSIREAFF
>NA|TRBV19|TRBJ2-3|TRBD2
TGTGCCAGCAGCCGGGGACTAGCGGGAGAAACTAGCACAGATACGCAGTATTTT
CASSRGLAGETSTDTQYF
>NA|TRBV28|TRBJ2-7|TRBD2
TGTGCCAGCAATCGGGGGGGAGCCTCCTACGAGCAGTACTTC
CASNRGGASYEQYF
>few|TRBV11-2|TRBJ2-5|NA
TGTGCCAGCAGCACGGACATTTCGGAGACCCAGTACTTC
CASSTDISETQYF
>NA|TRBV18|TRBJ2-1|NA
TGTGCCAGCTCACCAGAACTAGGCACCCTCAACAATGAGCAGTTCTTC
CASSPELGTLNNEQFF
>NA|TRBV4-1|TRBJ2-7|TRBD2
TGCGCCAGCAGCCAAACACTGACTAGCGGGAAATCCTACGAGCAGTACTTC
CASSQTLTSGKSYEQYF
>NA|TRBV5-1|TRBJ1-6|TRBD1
TGCGCCAGCAGCGCTACAGACAGGGGTAATTCACCCCTCCACTTT
CASSATDRGNSPLHF
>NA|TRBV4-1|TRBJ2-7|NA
TGCGCCAGCAGCCAATTTGTCCTCGTTAAATACGAGCAGTACTTC
CASSQFVLVKYEQYF
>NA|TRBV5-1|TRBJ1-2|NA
TGCGCCAGCAGCCCAGGGATCCGGAGGGTTGGCTACACCTTC
CASSPGIRRVGYTF
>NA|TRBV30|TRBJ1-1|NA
TGTGCCTGGAGCGGGGGATACTATGAAGCTTTCTTT
CAWSGGYYEAFF
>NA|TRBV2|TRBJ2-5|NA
TGTGCCAGCAGTCCTAGAGGACAAACCCAGTACTTC
CASSPRGQTQYF
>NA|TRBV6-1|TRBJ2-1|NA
TGTGCCAGCACCAAGGACTCCTACGCCTACAATGAGCAGTTCTTC
CASTKDSYAYNEQFF
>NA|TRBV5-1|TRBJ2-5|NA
TGCGCCAGCAGACTAGCGCGGGACACCCAAACCCAGTACTTC
CASRLARDTQTQYF
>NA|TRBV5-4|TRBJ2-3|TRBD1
TGTGCCAGCAGCTACGGGACAGGGGTCCTCCGAACGCAGTATTTT
CASSYGTGVLRTQYF
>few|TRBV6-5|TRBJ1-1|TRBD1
TGTGCCAGCAGTTACCTTGCAGGGGGTGTCACTGAAGCTTTCTTT
CASSYLAGGVTEAFF
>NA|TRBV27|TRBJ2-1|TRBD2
TGTGCCAGCAGTAGAGGGGAGGGGCCGGACCCCGCCTACAATGAGCAGTTCTTC
CASSRGEGPDPAYNEQFF
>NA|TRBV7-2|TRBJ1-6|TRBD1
TGTGCCAGCAGCTTAGGCCCAGGGGGAAATTCACCCCTCCACTTT
CASSLGPGGNSPLHF
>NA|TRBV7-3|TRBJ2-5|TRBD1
TGTGCCAGCAGCCGGGACAGTCGACAAGAGACCCAGTACTTC
CASSRDSRQETQYF
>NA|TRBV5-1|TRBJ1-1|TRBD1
TGCGCCAGCAGCCCAACCGGGACAGGGATTGGGAACACTGAAGCTTTCTTT
CASSPTGTGIGNTEAFF
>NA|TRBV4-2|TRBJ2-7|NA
TGTGCCAGCAGCCAAGAAGGGGCCTCGAATACCTACGAGCAGTACTTC
CASSQEGASNTYEQYF
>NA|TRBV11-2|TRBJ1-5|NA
TGTGCCAGCAGCTTTCCCGGGACTAATCAGCCCCAGCATTTT
CASSFPGTNQPQHF
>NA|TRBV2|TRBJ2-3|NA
TGTGCCAGATCTAGTAACTCAGATACGCAGTATTTT
CARSSNSDTQYF
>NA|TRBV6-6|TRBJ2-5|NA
TGTGCCAGCAGTTACCTGCGGGAAGAGACCCAGTACTTC
CASSYLREETQYF